This is a list of T cell receptor delta chains from one sample in a study of gamma-delta chains in newborns, infants, children. TCRdb repeated clone calling on the reads with CATT. The profile covers fewer than 14,000 delta-chain clones, with 3.5% appearing a single time and roughly 9% taken by the ten largest. Sequencing used blood. These receptors all come from a child who was a newborn, infant or young child, either healthy, febrile or measles-vaccinated (not recorded which). Each CDR3 is given with its conserved first and last residue. D genes are given only for firm matches. Clone sizes are given selectively: once, few, many, or a class where the clone is expanded.

j_call: TRDJ1
clone_size: few
d_call: TRDD3
v_call: TRDV1
cdr3_aa: CALGETGGVRRHWGMVYTDKLIF
cdr3_nt: TGTGCTCTTGGGGAAACAGGTGGGGTGCGCCGCCACTGGGGGATGGTGTACACCGATAAACTCATCTTT

j_call: TRDJ1
clone_size: .
d_call: TRDD3
v_call: TRDV2
cdr3_aa: CACDSLGSRYTDKLIF
cdr3_nt: TGTGCCTGTGACTCACTGGGGTCTCGGTACACCGATAAACTCATCTTT

j_call: TRDJ1
clone_size: few
d_call: .
v_call: TRDV2
cdr3_aa: CACDSGKELIF
cdr3_nt: TGTGCCTGTGACTCGGGGAAAGAACTCATCTTT

j_call: TRDJ1
clone_size: .
d_call: TRDD3
v_call: TRDV2
cdr3_aa: CACDPVQDGGYYGSTDKLIF
cdr3_nt: TGTGCCTGTGACCCCGTTCAGGATGGGGGATACTATGGGTCGACCGATAAACTCATCTTT

j_call: TRDJ2
clone_size: medium-sized
d_call: TRDD3
v_call: TRDV2
cdr3_aa: CACDTVGDTTAQLFF
cdr3_nt: TGTGCCTGTGACACCGTGGGGGATACGACAGCACAACTCTTCTTT

j_call: TRDJ3
clone_size: few
d_call: .
v_call: TRDV2
cdr3_aa: CACYTIVAAGGSSWDTRQMFF
cdr3_nt: TGTGCCTGTTACACCATAGTAGCGGCCGGGGGAAGCTCCTGGGACACCCGACAGATGTTTTTC

j_call: TRDJ1
clone_size: few
d_call: TRDD3
v_call: TRDV1
cdr3_aa: CALGELNKPYGLGDIKLIF
cdr3_nt: TGTGCTCTTGGGGAACTAAACAAGCCCTACGGACTGGGGGATATTAAACTCATCTTT

j_call: TRDJ1
clone_size: .
d_call: TRDD3
v_call: TRDV1
cdr3_aa: CALGEKRCQTGGYFPLNKLIF
cdr3_nt: TGTGCTCTTGGGGAAAAGAGATGCCAAACTGGGGGATACTTTCCACTTAATAAACTCATCTTT

j_call: TRDJ1
clone_size: .
d_call: .
v_call: TRDV1
cdr3_aa: CALGKPNPPRFRPPTLIADKLIF
cdr3_nt: TGTGCTCTTGGGAAACCCAATCCCCCTCGGTTCCGGCCCCCGACTCTTATCGCCGATAAACTCATCTTT

j_call: TRDJ1
clone_size: .
d_call: TRDD3
v_call: TRAV29/DV5
cdr3_aa: CAASVSPRWGIRNKLIF
cdr3_nt: TGTGCAGCAAGCGTAAGCCCCCGCTGGGGGATACGCAATAAACTCATCTTT

j_call: TRDJ1
clone_size: .
d_call: TRDD2
v_call: TRDV1
cdr3_aa: CAPGAPFLPVLGRTDKLIF
cdr3_nt: TGTGCTCCTGGGGCACCCTTCCTACCTGTACTGGGGAGGACCGATAAACTCATCTTT

j_call: TRDJ1
clone_size: few
d_call: .
v_call: TRDV1
cdr3_aa: CALGVHYLPTQMGDHTDKLIF
cdr3_nt: TGTGCTCTTGGGGTCCATTACCTTCCTACCCAGATGGGGGATCACACCGATAAACTCATCTTT

j_call: TRDJ3
clone_size: large
d_call: TRDD3
v_call: TRDV2
cdr3_aa: CACDPLLGDTPSWDTRQMFF
cdr3_nt: TGTGCCTGTGACCCTCTACTGGGGGATACACCCTCCTGGGACACCCGACAGATGTTTTTC

j_call: TRDJ1
clone_size: .
d_call: .
v_call: TRDV2
cdr3_aa: CACDTIGGGTDKLIF
cdr3_nt: TGTGCCTGTGACACGATCGGTGGGGGGACCGATAAACTCATCTTT

j_call: TRDJ3
clone_size: .
d_call: TRDD3
v_call: TRDV2
cdr3_aa: CACDILGTRSSWDTRQMFF
cdr3_nt: TGTGCCTGTGACATACTGGGGACGAGGAGCTCCTGGGACACCCGACAGATGTTTTTC

j_call: TRDJ1
clone_size: .
d_call: .
v_call: TRDV2
cdr3_aa: CACGTAGDRDKLIF
cdr3_nt: TGTGCCTGTGGCACCGCAGGGGACCGCGATAAACTCATCTTT

j_call: TRDJ1
clone_size: few
d_call: TRDD3
v_call: TRDV2
cdr3_aa: CACDALRLGDMGTDKLIF
cdr3_nt: TGTGCCTGTGACGCACTCCGACTGGGGGATATGGGCACCGATAAACTCATCTTT

j_call: TRDJ1
clone_size: .
d_call: .
v_call: TRDV3
cdr3_aa: CAFKVSVPTGWADKLIF
cdr3_nt: TGTGCCTTTAAGGTTTCGGTCCCTACCGGCTGGGCCGATAAACTCATCTTT

j_call: TRDJ3
clone_size: .
d_call: TRDD3
v_call: TRDV2
cdr3_aa: CACDRLGDSTSWDTRQMFF
cdr3_nt: TGTGCCTGTGACAGACTGGGGGATAGTACCTCCTGGGACACCCGGCAGATGTTTTTC

j_call: TRDJ1
clone_size: few
d_call: TRDD3
v_call: TRDV1
cdr3_aa: CALGENVSVLGDYTDKLIF
cdr3_nt: TGTGCTCTTGGGGAAAACGTCTCAGTACTGGGGGATTACACCGATAAACTCATCTTT

j_call: TRDJ1
clone_size: medium-sized
d_call: .
v_call: TRDV1
cdr3_aa: CALGEKTPLRSDKLIF
cdr3_nt: TGTGCTCTTGGGGAAAAAACCCCACTGAGGAGCGATAAACTCATCTTT

j_call: TRDJ3
clone_size: medium-sized
d_call: .
v_call: TRAV29/DV5
cdr3_aa: CAATRGSSSWDTRQMFF
cdr3_nt: TGTGCAGCAACGAGGGGCTCTAGCTCCTGGGACACCCGACAGATGTTTTTC

j_call: TRDJ1
clone_size: medium-sized
d_call: TRDD3
v_call: TRDV1
cdr3_aa: CALGEIGPSSGDTLLSRGFYTDKLIF
cdr3_nt: TGTGCTCTTGGGGAAATCGGGCCTTCCTCCGGGGATACGCTATTATCTCGTGGGTTTTACACCGATAAACTCATCTTT

j_call: TRDJ1
clone_size: few
d_call: TRDD3
v_call: TRDV1
cdr3_aa: CALGELPPLPQYGGYYLIF
cdr3_nt: TGTGCTCTTGGGGAACTACCCCCTCTTCCTCAATACGGGGGATACTACCTCATCTTT

j_call: TRDJ1
clone_size: .
d_call: .
v_call: TRDV1
cdr3_aa: CALGGSYTDKLIF
cdr3_nt: TGTGCTCTTGGGGGTTCGTACACCGATAAACTCATCTTT

j_call: TRDJ1
clone_size: few
d_call: .
v_call: TRDV2
cdr3_aa: CACDRVSSTDKLIF
cdr3_nt: TGTGCCTGTGACCGTGTGTCCAGCACCGATAAACTCATCTTT

j_call: TRDJ1
clone_size: .
d_call: TRDD3
v_call: TRDV1
cdr3_aa: CALGALRWGIRENDKLIF
cdr3_nt: TGTGCTCTTGGGGCCCTGAGATGGGGGATACGCGAGAACGATAAACTCATCTTT

j_call: TRDJ1
clone_size: few
d_call: .
v_call: TRDV1
cdr3_aa: CALGGFLRWGSNTDKLIF
cdr3_nt: TGTGCTCTTGGGGGATTCCTGAGGTGGGGGTCAAACACCGATAAACTCATCTTT

j_call: TRDJ1
clone_size: .
d_call: TRDD3
v_call: TRDV2
cdr3_aa: CACDTVHFIHPGGSDSDKLIF
cdr3_nt: TGTGCCTGTGACACCGTACATTTTATTCACCCTGGGGGATCCGACTCCGATAAACTCATCTTT

j_call: TRDJ1
clone_size: .
d_call: .
v_call: TRDV1
cdr3_aa: CALGELGPWGAYGTDKLIF
cdr3_nt: TGTGCTCTTGGGGAACTGGGTCCTTGGGGAGCGTATGGCACCGATAAACTCATCTTT

j_call: TRDJ1
clone_size: .
d_call: .
v_call: TRDV1
cdr3_aa: CALGEGPPATGSIKLIF
cdr3_nt: TGTGCTCTTGGGGAAGGGCCTCCTGCCACTGGGAGTATTAAACTCATCTTT

j_call: TRDJ1
clone_size: .
d_call: .
v_call: TRDV1
cdr3_aa: CALGELRTLGISSTDKLIF
cdr3_nt: TGTGCTCTTGGGGAACTGAGGACGTTGGGGATTTCTTCCACCGATAAACTCATCTTT

j_call: TRDJ1
clone_size: .
d_call: .
v_call: TRDV1
cdr3_aa: CALGTRALRPPPQPYTDKFIF
cdr3_nt: TGTGCTCTTGGGACCAGGGCCCTACGACCCCCCCCTCAACCGTACACCGATAAATTCATCTTT

j_call: TRDJ3
clone_size: few
d_call: TRDD3
v_call: TRDV2
cdr3_aa: CACDSTGGPSSRDTRQMFF
cdr3_nt: TGTGCCTGTGACAGTACTGGGGGCCCGAGCTCCAGGGACACCCGACAGATGTTTTTC

j_call: TRDJ3
clone_size: few
d_call: TRDD3
v_call: TRDV2
cdr3_aa: CACDTRATGGYLKSSWDTRQMFF
cdr3_nt: TGTGCCTGTGACACACGGGCTACTGGGGGATACCTGAAGAGCTCCTGGGACACCCGACAGATGTTTTTC

j_call: TRDJ1
clone_size: .
d_call: .
v_call: TRDV1
cdr3_aa: CALTCTGWKKTDKLIF
cdr3_nt: TGTGCTCTTACCTGTACTGGGTGGAAAAAGACCGATAAACTCATCTTT

j_call: TRDJ3
clone_size: few
d_call: TRDD3
v_call: TRDV2
cdr3_aa: CACDTPGTGGYLSWDTRQMFF
cdr3_nt: TGTGCCTGTGACACCCCAGGTACTGGGGGATACCTCTCCTGGGACACCCGACAGATGTTTTTC

j_call: TRDJ1
clone_size: .
d_call: TRDD3
v_call: TRDV1
cdr3_aa: CALGEPIRLGDTNTDKLIF
cdr3_nt: TGTGCTCTTGGGGAACCAATCCGGCTGGGGGATACAAACACCGATAAACTCATCTTT

j_call: TRDJ1
clone_size: medium-sized
d_call: .
v_call: TRDV1
cdr3_aa: CALGDHPLRPGGRFVKLIF
cdr3_nt: TGTGCTCTTGGGGATCATCCGCTTCGCCCGGGGGGCCGTTTTGTTAAACTCATCTTT

j_call: TRDJ1
clone_size: .
d_call: TRDD3
v_call: TRDV1
cdr3_aa: CALVNQFLLGIRDTDKLIF
cdr3_nt: TGTGCTCTTGTGAACCAATTCCTACTGGGGATACGGGACACCGATAAACTCATCTTT

j_call: TRDJ1
clone_size: .
d_call: .
v_call: TRDV1
cdr3_aa: CALGEHTFLRRGLLGDGQRTDKLIF
cdr3_nt: TGTGCTCTTGGGGAACACACCTTCCTACGAAGGGGGCTACTGGGGGACGGGCAGCGGACCGATAAACTCATCTTT

j_call: TRDJ1
clone_size: .
d_call: TRDD2
v_call: TRDV3
cdr3_aa: CAGMGSFLRKGPGGTDKLIF
cdr3_nt: TGTGCCGGTATGGGGTCCTTCCTACGTAAGGGCCCCGGGGGGACCGATAAACTCATCTTT

j_call: TRDJ2
clone_size: .
d_call: TRDD3
v_call: TRDV2
cdr3_aa: CACDVLGGVSLTAQLFF
cdr3_nt: TGTGCCTGTGACGTACTGGGGGGTGTCTCTTTGACAGCACAACTCTTCTTT

j_call: TRDJ1
clone_size: medium-sized
d_call: TRDD3
v_call: TRDV2
cdr3_aa: CACDALGDITDKLIF
cdr3_nt: TGTGCCTGTGACGCCCTGGGGGACATCACCGATAAACTCATCTTT

j_call: TRDJ1
clone_size: few
d_call: TRDD3
v_call: TRDV1
cdr3_aa: CALGELQSEDTDKLIF
cdr3_nt: TGTGCTCTTGGGGAACTGCAGTCGGAGGATACGGATAAACTCATCTTT

j_call: TRDJ1
clone_size: medium-sized
d_call: .
v_call: TRAV29/DV5
cdr3_aa: CAARISAGVHLNTDKLIF
cdr3_nt: TGTGCAGCAAGAATATCGGCTGGGGTCCATCTGAATACCGATAAACTCATCTTT